These 25 T cell receptor beta chains originate from one sample sequenced in a study of blood T cell repertoires in COVID-19. Repertoires were generated with immunoSEQ multiplex PCR, while TCRdb's copy carries only in-frame clones and drops some. The data hold 250,000 to 300,000 clones, with about 85% observed a single time. The sample comprised peripheral blood. Source of these receptors: a man aged 18 to 35 with active or convalescent COVID-19.

The CDR3 sequence: CAISDRDSGNTIYF. The CDR3 region has the DNA TGTGCCATCAGTGATCGGGACTCTGGAAACACCATATATTTT. The gene calls are TRBV10-3 and TRBJ1-3; unclear D gene. This CDR3 comprises 14 residues. V lost 3 bases and J lost 0, with 6 bases in between. Looked up from germline, CDR1 is ENHRY and CDR2 is SYGVKD.

The chain carries TRBV24-1 and TRBJ2-3; 11 positions match TRBD2. Trimming took 4 bases from V and 4 from J; bases not matched to a gene: 6. The germline gives CDR1 KGHDR, CDR2 SFDVKD. This CDR3 region has 16 residues. In DNA form, the CDR3 reads TGTGCCACCAGTGAGGGTAGCGGGGGGGCCGCAGATACGCAGTATTTT. Translation gives CATSEGSGGAADTQYF.

This chain joins TRBV15 and TRBJ2-7; D is perhaps TRBD1 (6 bases). Between the trimmed V and J ends, which lost 0 bases and 6 bases, there was a span of 12 bases. CDR3 length: 14 amino acids. Germline CDR1 and CDR2: LNHNV and YYDKDF (reference sequence). The CDR3 coding sequence is TGTGCCACCAGCAGAGATTTCCAGGGGACCGAGCAGTACTTC. Protein product: CATSRDFQGTEQYF.

This clone was detected only a few times. The chain couples TRBV5-4 to TRBJ2-7; 8 positions match TRBD2. The CDR3 contains 15 residues. J gave up 2 bases and V 0 bases, and 4 bases lay outside the gene matches. In germline, CDR1 is SGHNT, CDR2 YYREEE (reference sequence). The CDR3 region has the DNA TGTGCCAGCAGCTTGGGAGCGGGAGTTCCCTACGAGCAGTACTTC. It is translated as CASSLGAGVPYEQYF.

The chain is built from TRBV7-8 and TRBJ2-7, with D tentatively TRBD1 (6 bases). V was pared by 2 bases and J by 0 bases, with 8 bases between. CDR3 length: 14 amino acids. The germline gives CDR1 SGHVS, CDR2 FQNEAQ. The CDR3 protein is CASSLYRVSYEQYF. The CDR3 DNA reads TGTGCCAGCAGCTTATACAGGGTCTCCTACGAGCAGTACTTC.

The chain combines TRBV18 with TRBJ2-1; maybe TRBD2 (6 bases). V lost 3 bases to trimming and J lost 0 bases, with 9 bases between them. The length of the CDR3 is 15 residues. CDR1 and CDR2 (germline): KGHSH, LQKENI. The CDR3: CASSPWDSSYNEQFF. The CDR3 DNA reads TGTGCCAGCTCACCGTGGGACTCCTCCTACAATGAGCAGTTCTTC.

The gene calls are TRBV4-1 and TRBJ1-2; the match to TRBD1 covers 9 bases. Germline CDR1 and CDR2: MGHRA and YSYEKL. The CDR3 totals 17 residues. V lost 3 bases, J lost 0 bases, and 8 bases stayed unmatched. CDR3 sequence (DNA): TGCGCCAGCAGCCAGTTGAGGGACAGGGACCCTAACTATGGCTACACCTTC. Amino acids: CASSQLRDRDPNYGYTF.

A word on this clone: Other DNA sequences in the same sample also yield this CDR3. The V gene is TRBV5-1, the J gene TRBJ1-1; 7 nucleotides align to TRBD1. With 3 bases clipped from V and 3 bases from J, the junction kept 2 bases outside the gene matches. This CDR3 comprises 13 residues. CDR1 and CDR2 from the germline V gene are SGHRS and YFSETQ. CDR3 DNA sequence: TGCGCCAGCAGCTCCCAGGGGGACACTGAAGCTTTCTTT. As protein: CASSSQGDTEAFF.

The J gene is TRBJ2-3, the V gene TRBV7-3; D is unclear. Germline V gene sequence: CDR1 SGHTA, CDR2 FQGTGA. This CDR3 comprises 13 residues. The ends were cut back, 8 bases at V and 0 bases at J, with 9 bases in the middle. CDR3 in amino acids: CASGFYSTDTQYF. The CDR3 nucleotides read TGTGCCAGCGGTTTCTATAGCACAGATACGCAGTATTTT.

The chain combines TRBV28 with TRBJ1-5, with D tentatively TRBD1 (6 bases). Germline V gene sequence: CDR1 MDHEN, CDR2 SYDVKM. The CDR3 consists of 15 residues. V lost 2 bases and J lost 5, with 13 bases in between. For the CDR3, the DNA is TGTGCCAGCAGTTTAACCCCTCGACAGGATCAGCCCCAGCATTTT. Its translation is CASSLTPRQDQPQHF.

This clone has just a few counts. J is TRBJ1-2 and V is TRBV5-4; 8 nucleotides match TRBD1. The CDR3 length is 15 residues. The germline CDR1 and CDR2 sequences are SGHNT and YYREEE (reference sequence). V shed 4 bases and J 6 bases; nucleotides not matched to a gene: 11. The CDR3 bases are TGTGCCAGCAGCCTCTACTACCAGACAGGGGATGGCTACACCTTC. This codes for CASSLYYQTGDGYTF. The entire variable domain, with the rest obtained from reference TRBV5-4 and TRBJ1-2, is as follows: ETGVTQSPTHLIKTRGQQVTLRCSSQSGHNTVSWYQQALGQGPQFIFQYYREEENGRGNFPPRFSGLQFPNYSSELNVNALELDDSALYLCASSLYYQTGDGYTFGSGTRLTVV.

Of note for this clone: Other DNA variants within this sample encode the same CDR3. The V gene is TRBV9, the J gene TRBJ2-3, with 8 bases fitting TRBD1. Germline CDR1 is SGDLS and CDR2 is YYNGEE. This CDR3 region has 16 residues. After removal of 2 bases from V and 0 bases from J, the junction contained 5 bases not matched to a gene. This CDR3 is CASSVGTGSSTDTQYF. CDR3 bases: TGTGCCAGCAGCGTGGGGACAGGTTCTAGCACAGATACGCAGTATTTT.

The V gene is TRBV7-8, the J gene TRBJ2-7, with 11 bases identical to TRBD1. V was clipped by 5 bases and J by 3 bases; unmatched bases: 9. The CDR3 is 16 residues long. Germline loops: CDR1 SGHVS, CDR2 FQNEAQ. CDR3 loop: CASSPIGQGAGYEQYF. CDR3 in DNA: TGTGCCAGCAGCCCCATCGGACAGGGGGCAGGCTACGAGCAGTACTTC.

V gene TRBV6-5 combines with J gene TRBJ2-5, with 10 nucleotides matching TRBD1. This CDR3 is 16 amino acids long. Germline V gene lookup returns CDR1 MNHEY and CDR2 SVGAGI. After removal of 4 bases from V and 4 bases from J, the junction contained 9 bases not matched to a gene. The CDR3 bases are TGTGCCAGCAGTTCTTCCGGGACAGGGGTTGGAGAGACCCAGTACTTC. Protein product: CASSSSGTGVGETQYF.

V and J are TRBV6-1 and TRBJ2-5; TRBD1 aligns across 9 bases. V trimming: 3 bases; J trimming: 5 bases; junction bases outside the gene matches: 4. Germline CDR1 is MNHNS and CDR2 is SASEGT. The CDR3 length is 14 residues. This CDR3 reads CASSEGQGKETQYF. The CDR3 DNA is TGTGCCAGCAGTGAGGGACAGGGAAAGGAGACCCAGTACTTC.

This chain joins TRBV5-1 and TRBJ2-2, with no clear D. The CDR3 runs 15 residues. Germline CDR1 and CDR2: SGHRS and YFSETQ. Trimming stripped 4 bases from V and 4 bases from J, with 14 bases between. This CDR3 reads CASSEASIITGELFF. For the CDR3, the DNA is TGCGCCAGCAGCGAGGCCTCAATTATCACCGGGGAGCTGTTTTTT.

The chain is built from TRBV7-2 and TRBJ2-1, with a tentative D call TRBD2 (5 bases). V lost 3 bases and J 7 bases, leaving 10 bases between the germline ends. Germline CDR1 and CDR2: SGHTA and FQGNSA. This CDR3 region has 13 residues. The CDR3 loop is CASSFMGDNEQFF. In DNA form, the CDR3 reads TGTGCCAGCAGCTTTATGGGAGATAATGAGCAGTTCTTC.

The chain combines TRBV7-3 with TRBJ2-2, with 14 nucleotides matching TRBD2. V trimming: 1 base; J trimming: 4 bases; junction bases outside the gene matches: 11. The CDR3 has 20 amino acids. Germline V gives CDR1 SGHTA, CDR2 FQGTGA. CDR3 protein: CASSLKVGLAGGSPTGELFF. The CDR3, as DNA: TGTGCCAGCAGCTTAAAGGTTGGACTAGCGGGGGGATCTCCCACCGGGGAGCTGTTTTTT.

The rearrangement links TRBV19 to TRBJ2-6; D unresolved. This CDR3 spans 16 amino acids. CDR1 and CDR2 (germline): LNHDA, SQIVND (reference sequence). With 11 bases removed from V and 0 bases from J, the gap between germline ends came to 17 bases. The CDR3 is CASSLLDISGANVLTF. The CDR3 nucleotides are TGTGCCTCCTCACTCCTCGATATCTCTGGGGCCAACGTCCTGACTTTC.

The gene calls are TRBV6-5 and TRBJ1-2; D ambiguous. Germline CDR1 MNHEY, CDR2 SVGAGI. This CDR3 comprises 14 residues. V shed 5 bases and J shed 6 bases, with 16 bases lying between them. This CDR3 is CASSPIGGVDGYTF. The CDR3 DNA reads TGTGCCAGCAGTCCTATTGGCGGGGTCGATGGCTACACCTTC.

A remark on this clone: Other nucleotide sequences from this sample produce the same CDR3. This sequence joins TRBV7-9 and TRBJ1-3; 8 positions agree with TRBD1. Germline V CDR1 and CDR2: SEHNR, FQNEAQ (reference sequence). The trim removed 4 bases at V and 3 bases at J, leaving 2 bases unmatched. The CDR3 has 14 residues. CDR3 DNA: TGTGCCAGCAGCTCGACAGGGGTTGGAAACACCATATATTTT. Its protein product is CASSSTGVGNTIYF.

Here the CDR3 DNA reads TGTGCCAGCACTTCAACTAATGAAAAACTGTTTTTT. It codes for CASTSTNEKLFF. The gene calls are TRBV28 and TRBJ1-4; D is uncertain. V dropped 7 bases and J dropped 0 bases, with 3 bases sitting between them. The germline gives CDR1 MDHEN, CDR2 SYDVKM. This CDR3 contains 12 residues. The complete variable domain, with remaining parts taken from reference TRBV28 and TRBJ1-4, reads DVKVTQSSRYLVKRTGEKVFLECVQDMDHENMFWYRQDPGLGLRLIYFSYDVKMKEKGDIPEGYSVSREKKERFSLILESASTNQTSMYLCASTSTNEKLFFGSGTQLSVL.

The chain combines TRBV7-3 with TRBJ1-1; D ambiguous. The germline CDR1 and CDR2 sequences are SGHTA and FQGTGA. The CDR3 length is 13 residues. Trimming removed 0 bases from V and 1 base from J, with 3 bases in between. The CDR3: CASSLTANTEAFF. The CDR3 coding sequence is TGTGCCAGCAGCTTAACAGCGAACACTGAAGCTTTCTTT. The complete variable domain, with remaining parts taken from reference TRBV7-3 and TRBJ1-1, reads GAGVSQTPSNKVTEKGKYVELRCDPISGHTALYWYRQSLGQGPEFLIYFQGTGAADDSGLPNDRFFAVRPEGSVSTLKIQRTERGDSAVYLCASSLTANTEAFFGQGTRLTVV.

The chain has TRBV19 and TRBJ2-7; possible D gene TRBD1, 6 bases. CDR3 length equals 16 residues. The germline V gene encodes CDR1 LNHDA and CDR2 SQIVND (reference sequence). Trimming removed 5 bases at V and 3 bases at J, with 20 bases between. The CDR3 loop reads CASSGSGANYLYEQYF. CDR3 nucleotides: TGTGCCAGTAGTGGGTCAGGGGCGAACTACCTCTACGAGCAGTACTTC.

This clone came up a few times. V usage is TRBV7-9 and J usage is TRBJ2-5; D may be TRBD1 (6 bases). This CDR3 is built from 15 residues. Germline CDR1 SEHNR, CDR2 FQNEAQ (reference sequence). With 3 bases removed from V and 4 bases from J, the gap between germline ends came to 15 bases. CDR3 protein: CASSFLGQTGETQYF. The DNA of the CDR3 is TGTGCCAGCAGCTTTTTAGGCCAGACAGGAGAGACCCAGTACTTC.